This is a list of T cell receptor beta chains from one sample in a study of metastatic and nonmetastatic thyroid tumors. TCRdb reanalyzed the PCR reads with MiXCR. Of approximately 12,000 clones in the sample, around a quarter were seen once. Sample: blood. The receptors stem from a male donor with papillary thyroid cancer or a benign thyroid nodule (not recorded which). Some clones in this sample may be carry-over from other donors' samples. The CDR3 runs from the conserved cysteine through the conserved F or W. The D gene is left open where the match is weak. Size is stated for part of the rows, as once, few or many counts, or as a class when the clone is expanded.

size: few; D: .; J: TRBJ1-5; V: TRBV6-1; DNA: TGTGCCAGCAGTCGCTCCTTGATCCAGCCCCAGCATTTT; CDR3: CASSRSLIQPQHF
size: .; D: .; J: TRBJ1-2; V: TRBV11-2; DNA: TGTGCCAGCAGCTCAAAACTAGGAGGAGTGGTCTATGGCTACACCTTC; CDR3: CASSSKLGGVVYGYTF
size: few; D: .; J: TRBJ2-7; V: TRBV6-1; DNA: TGTGCCAGCAGTGAGACTACCACCTACGAGCAGTACTTC; CDR3: CASSETTTYEQYF
size: few; D: .; J: TRBJ1-5; V: TRBV6-1; DNA: TGTGCCAGCAGTGACCCCCAGGGCAGGGAGAGCCAGCCCCAGCATTTT; CDR3: CASSDPQGRESQPQHF
size: many; D: .; J: TRBJ2-2; V: TRBV11-3; DNA: TGTGCCAGCAGCTTATTCCGGGAGAGGACCGGGGAGCTGTTTTTT; CDR3: CASSLFRERTGELFF
size: once; D: TRBD1; J: TRBJ1-5; V: TRBV7-2; DNA: TGTGCCAGCAGCTTGAAACAGGGGACTCAGCCCCAGCATTTT; CDR3: CASSLKQGTQPQHF
size: many; D: .; J: TRBJ2-2; V: TRBV4-1; DNA: TGCGCCAGCAGCCCCCGGGACACAGGTAGCGGGGAGCTGTTTTTT; CDR3: CASSPRDTGSGELFF
size: few; D: .; J: TRBJ2-3; V: TRBV6-2/TRBV6-3; DNA: TGTGCCAGCAGTTACTACACAGATACGCAGTATTTT; CDR3: CASSYYTDTQYF
size: .; D: .; J: TRBJ1-1; V: TRBV30; DNA: TGTGCCTGGAGCCCCTTGGTTGAAGCTTTCTTT; CDR3: CAWSPLVEAFF
size: medium-sized; D: TRBD2; J: TRBJ2-3; V: TRBV12-3/TRBV12-4; DNA: TGTGCCAGCAGTTTAGGTGGACTAGCGGATGGCACAGATACGCAGTATTTT; CDR3: CASSLGGLADGTDTQYF
size: .; D: TRBD1; J: TRBJ1-6; V: TRBV6-5; DNA: TGTGCCAGCAGTTACAACGGGACAGGGGGTTCACCCCTCCACTTT; CDR3: CASSYNGTGGSPLHF
size: few; D: TRBD1; J: TRBJ1-3; V: TRBV27; DNA: TGCGCCAGCAGTCCTTCCAGGGGGTTAGCCCCTGGAAACACCATATATTTT; CDR3: CASSPSRGLAPGNTIYF
size: .; D: .; J: TRBJ2-7; V: TRBV20-1; DNA: TGCAGTGCTAGAGGGCTGCGGGAAAGTGGCGAGCAGTACTTC; CDR3: CSARGLRESGEQYF
size: many; D: .; J: TRBJ1-1; V: TRBV19; DNA: TGTGCCAGTACAGATCAACCCGCCGGAGCTTTCTTT; CDR3: CASTDQPAGAFF
size: many; D: .; J: TRBJ2-5; V: TRBV18; DNA: TGTGCCAGCTCACCACAATGGGCCGGAGAGACCCAGTACTTC; CDR3: CASSPQWAGETQYF
size: .; D: TRBD2; J: TRBJ2-1; V: TRBV30; DNA: TGTGCCTGGAGTGCAACCACTAGCGGGATCAATGAGCAGTTCTTC; CDR3: CAWSATTSGINEQFF
size: .; D: TRBD1; J: TRBJ1-6; V: TRBV2; DNA: TGTGCCAGCCTGATGGACAGGTTTATGGGTTCACCCCTCCACTTT; CDR3: CASLMDRFMGSPLHF
size: medium-sized; D: TRBD2; J: TRBJ2-7; V: TRBV3-1; DNA: TGTGCCAGCAGCCGACCCGGTAACTCGGGGGGGAGGTACTTC; CDR3: CASSRPGNSGGRYF
size: .; D: TRBD2; J: TRBJ2-2; V: TRBV11-2; DNA: TGTGCCAGCAGCACCCCGGGACTAGCGAGGAACACCGGGGAGCTGTTTTTT; CDR3: CASSTPGLARNTGELFF
size: once; D: TRBD2; J: TRBJ2-2; V: TRBV2; DNA: TGTGCCAGCAGTGTCCGAGGAGCGGGAGGGCGAACCGGGGAGCTGTTTTTT; CDR3: CASSVRGAGGRTGELFF
size: .; D: .; J: TRBJ2-5; V: TRBV20-1; DNA: TGCAGTGCCCAAAGAGCAGGGGCCCAAGAGACCCAGTACTTC; CDR3: CSAQRAGAQETQYF
size: .; D: TRBD2; J: TRBJ2-7; V: TRBV9; DNA: TGTGCCAGCAGCCCTTCGGTGGGGACTAGCTTTTCCGAGCAGTACTTC; CDR3: CASSPSVGTSFSEQYF
size: .; D: TRBD1; J: TRBJ1-5; V: TRBV6-1; DNA: TGTGCCAGCAGTGTTGGGACAGGCACCAATCAGCCCCAGCATTTT; CDR3: CASSVGTGTNQPQHF
size: .; D: .; J: TRBJ1-1; V: TRBV7-2; DNA: TGTGCCAGCACGAAGCCTAAGTCTGAAGCTTTCTTT; CDR3: CASTKPKSEAFF
size: few; D: .; J: TRBJ2-2; V: TRBV19; DNA: TGTGCCAGTAGTATAGGGAACACCGGGGAGCTGTTTTTT; CDR3: CASSIGNTGELFF
size: many; D: .; J: TRBJ1-4; V: TRBV19; DNA: TGTGCCAGTAGTTCGGGAGAGGGGACAACTGAAAAACTGTTTTTT; CDR3: CASSSGEGTTEKLFF
size: few; D: .; J: TRBJ2-7; V: TRBV6-1; DNA: TGTGCCAGCAAGGCGGCGTACGAGCAGTACTTC; CDR3: CASKAAYEQYF
size: many; D: .; J: TRBJ2-1; V: TRBV11-3; DNA: TGTGCCAGCAGCCCCCCCCAGGGAGTAATCAATGAGCAGTTCTTC; CDR3: CASSPPQGVINEQFF
size: many; D: .; J: TRBJ1-1; V: TRBV4-3; DNA: TGCGCCAGCAGCCCCAGTTGGGGGGGATCGGGTTCGGATGAAGCTTTCTTT; CDR3: CASSPSWGGSGSDEAFF
size: .; D: .; J: TRBJ2-7; V: TRBV4-3; DNA: TGCGCCAGCAGCCAAGATTGGGGAAGCAAATTGTACGAGCAGTACTTC; CDR3: CASSQDWGSKLYEQYF
size: few; D: TRBD2; J: TRBJ2-7; V: TRBV6-5; DNA: TGTGCCAGCAGTTCAGGACTAGCGGGAGGTCACGATCAGTACTTC; CDR3: CASSSGLAGGHDQYF
size: many; D: .; J: TRBJ2-3; V: TRBV6-4; DNA: TGTGCCAGCAGTGACGGGGATACAGATACGCAGTATTTT; CDR3: CASSDGDTDTQYF
size: .; D: TRBD1; J: TRBJ2-5; V: TRBV20-1; DNA: TGCAGTGCCCAGGGACAGGGGAGGTCTCAAGAGACCCAGTACTTC; CDR3: CSAQGQGRSQETQYF
size: medium-sized; D: .; J: TRBJ2-1; V: TRBV6-1; DNA: TGTGCCAGCCTGGGCAATGAGCAGTTCTTC; CDR3: CASLGNEQFF
size: .; D: TRBD2; J: TRBJ2-5; V: TRBV6-1; DNA: TGTGCCAGCAGTGGGCTAGCGGGAGCGGGGGCGGAGACCCAGTACTTC; CDR3: CASSGLAGAGAETQYF
size: few; D: TRBD2; J: TRBJ2-7; V: TRBV6-2/TRBV6-3; DNA: TGTGCCAGCAGCATAAGCGGGACGGGTTCCTACGAGCAGTACTTC; CDR3: CASSISGTGSYEQYF
size: .; D: TRBD2; J: TRBJ2-1; V: TRBV7-3; DNA: TGTGCCAGCAGCTTAGCGGGAGTAAATGATGAGCAGTTCTTC; CDR3: CASSLAGVNDEQFF